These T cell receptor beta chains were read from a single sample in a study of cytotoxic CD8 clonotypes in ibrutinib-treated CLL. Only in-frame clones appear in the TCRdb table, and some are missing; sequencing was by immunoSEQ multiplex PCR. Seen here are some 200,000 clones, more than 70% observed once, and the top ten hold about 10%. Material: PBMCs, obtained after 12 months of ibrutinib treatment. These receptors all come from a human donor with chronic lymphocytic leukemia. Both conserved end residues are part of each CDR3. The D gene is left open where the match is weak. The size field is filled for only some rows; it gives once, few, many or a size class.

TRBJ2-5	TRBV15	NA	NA	TGTGCCACCAGCACGGAGTCCCCTCGGGAGACCCAGTACTTC	CATSTESPRETQYF
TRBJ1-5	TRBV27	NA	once	TGTGCCTCTTGCAGGTGGGTGACCCCTCCACATAGCAATCAGCCCCAGCATTTT	CASCRWVTPPHSNQPQHF
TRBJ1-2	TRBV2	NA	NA	TGTGCCAGCAGTGAAGCAGGGTCTCTATACTATGGCTACACCTTC	CASSEAGSLYYGYTF
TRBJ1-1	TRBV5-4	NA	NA	TGTGCCAGCAGCTTGGGGCGGAGGTTGAACACTGAAGCTTTCTTT	CASSLGRRLNTEAFF
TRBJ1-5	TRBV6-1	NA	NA	TGTGCCAGCAGTGAAGCGTCGCAGCCCCAGCATTTT	CASSEASQPQHF
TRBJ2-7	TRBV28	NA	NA	TGTGCCAGCAGTGTGATTAATTTTTGGGGCAGCTCCTACGAGCAGTACTTC	CASSVINFWGSSYEQYF
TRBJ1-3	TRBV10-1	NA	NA	TGCGCCAGCAGTGAGATGGGGACCTCTGGAAACACCATATATTTT	CASSEMGTSGNTIYF
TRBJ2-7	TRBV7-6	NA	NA	TGTGCCAGCAGCTTAGATGGAGTCCACTCCTACGAGCAGTACTTC	CASSLDGVHSYEQYF
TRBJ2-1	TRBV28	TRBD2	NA	TGTGCCAGCAGTTTATCCGGGACTAGCGGGAGGCAAGTCGGGGAGTTCTTC	CASSLSGTSGRQVGEFF
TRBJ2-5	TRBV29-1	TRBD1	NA	TGCAGCGTTGTGGTCAGGGGGCGGGAGACCCAGTACTTC	CSVVVRGRETQYF
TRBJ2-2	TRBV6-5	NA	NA	TGTGCCAGCAGTTACGGGGGCGCGGCCGGGGAGCTGTTTTTT	CASSYGGAAGELFF
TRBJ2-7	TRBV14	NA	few	TGTGCCAGCAGGAGGGGCGGCACCTACGAGCAGTACTTC	CASRRGGTYEQYF
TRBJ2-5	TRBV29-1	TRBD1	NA	TGCAGCGTCCGGACAGGGGGGCATCAAGAGACCCAGTACTTC	CSVRTGGHQETQYF
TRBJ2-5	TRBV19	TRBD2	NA	TGTGCCAGTAGTATTGGGACTAGCTTACGAGAGACCCAGTACTTC	CASSIGTSLRETQYF
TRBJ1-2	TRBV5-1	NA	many	TGCGCCAGCAGCTCACAGGGTCCTGGGGGCTACACCTTC	CASSSQGPGGYTF
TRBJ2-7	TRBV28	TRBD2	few	TGTGCCAGCAGGATCTCCGGGACTACCTACGAGCAGTACTTC	CASRISGTTYEQYF
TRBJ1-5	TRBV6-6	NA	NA	TGTGCCAGCAGTTTGTATGGGGCGCATCTCCAGCCCCAGCATTTT	CASSLYGAHLQPQHF
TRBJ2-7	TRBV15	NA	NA	TGTGCCACCAGCAGAGACGGGACTTTCGAGCAGTACTTC	CATSRDGTFEQYF
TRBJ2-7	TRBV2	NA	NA	TGTGCCAGCAACCTCTACGGGACGGCTACCTACGAGCAGTACTTC	CASNLYGTATYEQYF
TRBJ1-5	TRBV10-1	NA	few	TGCGCCAGCAGTGAGTCTAATCCTAATCAGCCCCAGCATTTT	CASSESNPNQPQHF
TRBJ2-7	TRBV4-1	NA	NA	TGCGCCAGCAGCCAGGGGTCGGGACTGAAGTCCTACGAGCAGTACTTC	CASSQGSGLKSYEQYF
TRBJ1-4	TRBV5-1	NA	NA	TGCGCCAGCGGTCAACCCGGTCATGAAAAACTGTTTTTT	CASGQPGHEKLFF
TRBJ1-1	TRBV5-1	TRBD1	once	TGCGCCAGCGGGACCCCCCGGACAGGCGAAGCTTTCTTT	CASGTPRTGEAFF
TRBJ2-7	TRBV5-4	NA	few	TGTGCCAGCAGCTTGGATTGGCAGGGGACCTACGAGCAGTACTTC	CASSLDWQGTYEQYF
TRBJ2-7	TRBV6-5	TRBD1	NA	TGTGCCAGCAAGGTGACAGGGAACTACGAGCAGTACTTC	CASKVTGNYEQYF
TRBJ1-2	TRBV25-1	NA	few	TGTGCCAGCAGTGACGTCTACTATGGCTACACCTTC	CASSDVYYGYTF
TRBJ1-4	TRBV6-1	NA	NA	TGTGCCAGCAGTGAGCGGCACCTTAATGAAAAACTGTTTTTT	CASSERHLNEKLFF
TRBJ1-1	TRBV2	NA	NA	TGTGCCAGCGTCAGGACGGGAAACACTGAAGCTTTCTTT	CASVRTGNTEAFF
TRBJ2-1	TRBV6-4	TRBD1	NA	TGTGCCAGCAGCCCAACCGGGACAGGGGGAATTGAGCAGTTCTTC	CASSPTGTGGIEQFF
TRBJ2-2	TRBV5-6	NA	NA	TGTGCCAGCAGCTTGGTGACAGGTCGTATGAACACCGGGGAGCTGTTTTTT	CASSLVTGRMNTGELFF
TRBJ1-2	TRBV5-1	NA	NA	TGCGCCAGCGCCAACTGGGAGGGTGGGAACTATGGCTACACCTTC	CASANWEGGNYGYTF
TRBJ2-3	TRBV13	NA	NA	TGTGCCAGCAGCTTTCACCCCCGGCTAGCCCGAGGGCGCACAGATACGCAGTATTTT	CASSFHPRLARGRTDTQYF
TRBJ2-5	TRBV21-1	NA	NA	TGTGCCAGCAGCAAAGTGGAGACAGGGGACCGGTGGGAGACCCAGTACTTC	CASSKVETGDRWETQYF
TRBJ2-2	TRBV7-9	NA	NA	TGTGCCAGCAGCTTAGGCGGCGGGGGCCCCACCGGGGAGCTGTTTTTT	CASSLGGGGPTGELFF
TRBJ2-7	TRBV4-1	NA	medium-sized	TGCGCCAGCAGCCAAGGGAACCCACCCTACGAGCAGTACTTC	CASSQGNPPYEQYF
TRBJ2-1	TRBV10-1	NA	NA	TGCGCCAGCGCCCGGGCTAGCGAGCTGAGCGAGCAGTTCTTC	CASARASELSEQFF
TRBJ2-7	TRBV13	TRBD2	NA	TGTGCCAGCAGCCCGGGACTAGCGGGGTCCTACGAGCAGTACTTC	CASSPGLAGSYEQYF
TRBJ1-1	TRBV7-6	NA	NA	TGTGCCAGCGGGGAGAACACTGAAGCTTTCTTT	CASGENTEAFF
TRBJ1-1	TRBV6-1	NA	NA	TGTGCCAGCAGTGTTGGTTATGAAGACACTGAAGCTTTCTTT	CASSVGYEDTEAFF
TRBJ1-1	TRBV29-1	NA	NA	TGCAGCGCCAAAGGGCCCCAGGTTGAAGCTTTCTTT	CSAKGPQVEAFF
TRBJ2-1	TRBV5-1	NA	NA	TGCGCCAGCAGCTGGGCGGGCGGGAAGGTCCCAAATGAGCAGTTCTTC	CASSWAGGKVPNEQFF
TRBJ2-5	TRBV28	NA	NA	TGTGCCAGCCTTGGGCAGGGGGGAGAGACCCAGTACTTC	CASLGQGGETQYF
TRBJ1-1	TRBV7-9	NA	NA	TGTGCCATCCTCCCGGCCCAGAACACTGAAGCTTTCTTT	CAILPAQNTEAFF
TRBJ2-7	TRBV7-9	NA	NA	TGTGCCAGCAGCCGAACACAACACGAGCAGTACTTC	CASSRTQHEQYF
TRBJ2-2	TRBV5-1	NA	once	TGCGCCAGCAGCCTCCCCTCGTCTTCGGGCACCGGGGAGCTGTTTTTT	CASSLPSSSGTGELFF
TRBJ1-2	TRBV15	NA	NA	TGTGCCACCAGCAGTCGGTCGGGGGACTATGGCTACACCTTC	CATSSRSGDYGYTF
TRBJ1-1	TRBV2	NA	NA	TGTGCCAGCAGACGGGATGGGACTGAAGCTTTCTTT	CASRRDGTEAFF
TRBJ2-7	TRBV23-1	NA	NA	TGCGCCAGCAGTCTCCGACCCGGGAGACTGTGCGAGCAGTACTTC	CASSLRPGRLCEQYF